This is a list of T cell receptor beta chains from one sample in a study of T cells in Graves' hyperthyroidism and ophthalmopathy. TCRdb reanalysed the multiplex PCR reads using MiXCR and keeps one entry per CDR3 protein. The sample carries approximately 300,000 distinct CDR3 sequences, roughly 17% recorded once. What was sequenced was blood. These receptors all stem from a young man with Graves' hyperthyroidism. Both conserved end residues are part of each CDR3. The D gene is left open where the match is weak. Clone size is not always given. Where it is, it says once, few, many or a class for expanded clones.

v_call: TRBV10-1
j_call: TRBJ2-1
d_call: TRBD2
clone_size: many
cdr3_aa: CASSGSGMSSYNEQFF
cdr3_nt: TGCGCCAGCAGCGGTAGCGGGATGAGCTCCTACAATGAGCAGTTCTTC

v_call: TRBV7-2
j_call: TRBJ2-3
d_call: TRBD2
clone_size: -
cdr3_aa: CASSVAGTSGTDTRYF
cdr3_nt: TGTGCCAGCAGCGTCGCCGGGACTAGCGGCACAGATACGCGGTATTTT

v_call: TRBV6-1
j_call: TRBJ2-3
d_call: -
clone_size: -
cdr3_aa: CASSERTLDTQYF
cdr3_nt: TGTGCCAGCAGTGAAAGGACTCTGGATACGCAGTATTTT

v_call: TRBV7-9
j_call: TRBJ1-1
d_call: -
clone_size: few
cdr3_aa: CASSFGRGAFF
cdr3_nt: TGTGCCAGCAGCTTTGGGCGGGGAGCTTTCTTT

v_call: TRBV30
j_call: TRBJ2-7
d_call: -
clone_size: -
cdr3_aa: CAHGGRAYEQYF
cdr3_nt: TGTGCCCACGGAGGGCGCGCCTACGAGCAGTACTTC

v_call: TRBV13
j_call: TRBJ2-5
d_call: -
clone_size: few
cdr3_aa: CASSQGGGEGETQYF
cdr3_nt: TGTGCCAGCAGCCAGGGGGGCGGGGAGGGCGAGACCCAGTACTTC

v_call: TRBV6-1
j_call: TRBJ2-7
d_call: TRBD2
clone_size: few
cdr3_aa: CASSSGTSVIGGFYEQYF
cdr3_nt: TGTGCCAGCAGTTCCGGGACTAGCGTTATTGGGGGATTCTACGAGCAGTACTTC

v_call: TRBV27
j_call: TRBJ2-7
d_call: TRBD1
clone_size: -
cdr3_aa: CASSFTGTESYEQYF
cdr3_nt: TGTGCCAGCAGTTTCACCGGGACAGAATCCTACGAGCAGTACTTC

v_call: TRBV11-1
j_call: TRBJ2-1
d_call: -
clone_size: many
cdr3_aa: CASSLEGLGYEQFF
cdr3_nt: TGTGCCAGCAGCTTAGAGGGGTTGGGATATGAGCAGTTCTTC

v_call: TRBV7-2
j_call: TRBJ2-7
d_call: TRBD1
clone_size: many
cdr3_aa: CASSFSPGQGSEQYF
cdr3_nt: TGTGCCAGCAGCTTTTCTCCGGGACAGGGAAGTGAGCAGTACTTC

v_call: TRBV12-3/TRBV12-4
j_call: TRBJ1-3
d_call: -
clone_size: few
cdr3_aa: CASSLLSGPSGNTIYF
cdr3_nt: TGTGCCAGCAGTTTACTATCTGGGCCCTCTGGAAACACCATATATTTT

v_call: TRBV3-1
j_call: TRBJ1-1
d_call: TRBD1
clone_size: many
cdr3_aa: CASSQDDRGTAFF
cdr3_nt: TGTGCCAGCAGCCAAGATGACAGGGGTACGGCTTTCTTT

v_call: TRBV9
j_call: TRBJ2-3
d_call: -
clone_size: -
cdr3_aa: CASSVGINTQYF
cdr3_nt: TGTGCCAGCAGCGTAGGAATAAATACGCAGTATTTT

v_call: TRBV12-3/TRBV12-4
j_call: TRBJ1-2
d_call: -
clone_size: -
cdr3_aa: CASSKGPDPYGYTF
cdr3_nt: TGTGCCAGCTCCAAGGGACCGGACCCATATGGCTACACCTTC

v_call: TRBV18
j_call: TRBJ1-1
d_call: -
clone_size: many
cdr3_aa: CASSHGRGRKIMNTEAFF
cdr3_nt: TGTGCCAGCTCTCACGGACGAGGGCGTAAAATCATGAACACTGAAGCTTTCTTT

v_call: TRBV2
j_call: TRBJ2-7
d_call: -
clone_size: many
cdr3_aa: CASSERGRVGYEQYF
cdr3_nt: TGTGCCAGCAGTGAACGGGGCAGGGTGGGGTACGAGCAGTACTTC

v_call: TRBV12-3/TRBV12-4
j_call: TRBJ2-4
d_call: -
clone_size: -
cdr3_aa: CASSPGQPEVKNMQYF
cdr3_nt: TGTGCCAGCAGTCCCGGACAGCCGGAGGTCAAAAACATGCAGTACTTC

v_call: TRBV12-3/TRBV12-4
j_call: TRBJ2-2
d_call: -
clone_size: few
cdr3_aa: CASLYGELFF
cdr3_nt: TGTGCCAGCCTGTACGGGGAGCTGTTTTTT

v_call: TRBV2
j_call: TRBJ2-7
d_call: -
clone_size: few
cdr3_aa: CASSYGSLNYEQYF
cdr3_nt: TGTGCCAGCAGTTACGGGAGTCTTAACTACGAGCAGTACTTC

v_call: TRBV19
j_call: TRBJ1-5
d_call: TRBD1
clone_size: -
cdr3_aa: CASSDRVYQPQHF
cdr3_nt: TGTGCCAGTTCGGACAGGGTTTATCAGCCCCAGCATTTT

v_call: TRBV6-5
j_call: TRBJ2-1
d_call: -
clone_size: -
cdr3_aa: CASSYSRVNEQFF
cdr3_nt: TGTGCCAGCAGTTACTCGAGGGTGAATGAGCAGTTCTTC

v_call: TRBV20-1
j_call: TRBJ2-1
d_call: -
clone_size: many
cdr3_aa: CSAVGGSYNEQFF
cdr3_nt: TGCAGTGCCGTCGGAGGCTCCTACAATGAGCAGTTCTTC

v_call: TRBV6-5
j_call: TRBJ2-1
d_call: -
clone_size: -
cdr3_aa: CASSYSNYNEQFF
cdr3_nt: TGTGCCAGCAGTTACTCGAACTACAATGAGCAGTTCTTC

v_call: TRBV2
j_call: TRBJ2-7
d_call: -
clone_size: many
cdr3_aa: CASSEDPTTGEQYF
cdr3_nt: TGTGCCAGCAGTGAAGATCCGACTACGGGCGAGCAGTACTTC

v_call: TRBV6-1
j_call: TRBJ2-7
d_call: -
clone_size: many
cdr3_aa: CASSYLGTGHEQYF
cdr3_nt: TGTGCCAGCAGTTATCTAGGTACAGGACACGAGCAGTACTTC

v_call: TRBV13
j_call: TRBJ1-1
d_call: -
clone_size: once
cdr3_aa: CASSLDLAGTSPEAFF
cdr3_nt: TGTGCCAGCAGCTTGGACCTCGCGGGGACCAGTCCTGAAGCTTTCTTT

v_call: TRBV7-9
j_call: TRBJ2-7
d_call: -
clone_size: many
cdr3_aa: CASSPDIALEQYF
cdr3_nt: TGTGCCAGCAGCCCGGACATTGCTTTGGAGCAGTACTTC

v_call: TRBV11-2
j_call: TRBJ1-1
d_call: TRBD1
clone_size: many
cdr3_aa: CACPGTGGMNTEAFF
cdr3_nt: TGTGCCTGCCCCGGGACAGGGGGCATGAACACTGAAGCTTTCTTT

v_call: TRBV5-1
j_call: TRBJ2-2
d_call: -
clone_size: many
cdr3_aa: CASSPFRRTGELFF
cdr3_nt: TGCGCCAGCAGCCCTTTCAGAAGGACCGGGGAGCTGTTTTTT

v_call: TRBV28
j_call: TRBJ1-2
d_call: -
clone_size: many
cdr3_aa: CASSSTSPYGYTF
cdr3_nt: TGTGCCAGCAGTTCGACCTCACCTTATGGCTACACCTTC

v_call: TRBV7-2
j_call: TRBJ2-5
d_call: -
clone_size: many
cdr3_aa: CASSRLRGTQYF
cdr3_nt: TGTGCCAGCAGCCGCCTTAGGGGGACCCAGTACTTC

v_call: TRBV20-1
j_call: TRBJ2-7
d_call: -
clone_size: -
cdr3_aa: CSARGGSRSYEQYF
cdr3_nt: TGCAGTGCTAGAGGGGGCAGTCGGTCCTACGAGCAGTACTTC

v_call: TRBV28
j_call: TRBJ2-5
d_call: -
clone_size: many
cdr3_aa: CASSFAGRETQYF
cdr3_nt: TGTGCCAGCAGTTTCGCAGGGCGGGAGACCCAGTACTTC

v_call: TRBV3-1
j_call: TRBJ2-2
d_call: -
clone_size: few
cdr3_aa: CASSQDITSRDGELFF
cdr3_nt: TGTGCCAGCAGCCAAGATATAACTAGTCGGGACGGGGAGCTGTTTTTT

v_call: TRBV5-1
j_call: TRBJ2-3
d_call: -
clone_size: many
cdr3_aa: CASSLLSSTADTQYF
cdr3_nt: TGCGCCAGCAGCTTGCTGTCTAGTACTGCAGATACGCAGTATTTT

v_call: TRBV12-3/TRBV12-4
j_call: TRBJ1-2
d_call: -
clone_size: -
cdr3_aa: CASSFLARGYTF
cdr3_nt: TGTGCCAGCAGTTTTTTAGCCCGGGGCTACACCTTC